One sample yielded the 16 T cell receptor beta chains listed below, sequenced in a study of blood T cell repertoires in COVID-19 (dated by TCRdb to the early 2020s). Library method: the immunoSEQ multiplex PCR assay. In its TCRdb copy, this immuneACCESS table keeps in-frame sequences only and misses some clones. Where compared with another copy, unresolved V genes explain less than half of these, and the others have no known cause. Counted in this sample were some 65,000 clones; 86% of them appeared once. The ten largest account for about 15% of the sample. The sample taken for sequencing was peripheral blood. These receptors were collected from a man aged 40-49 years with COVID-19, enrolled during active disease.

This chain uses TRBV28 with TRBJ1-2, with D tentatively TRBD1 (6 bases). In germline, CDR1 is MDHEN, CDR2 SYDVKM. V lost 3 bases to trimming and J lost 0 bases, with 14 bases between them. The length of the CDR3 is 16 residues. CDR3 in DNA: TGTGCCAGCAGTTTCGGGGGGGACACCGCTAACTATGGCTACACCTTC. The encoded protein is CASSFGGDTANYGYTF.

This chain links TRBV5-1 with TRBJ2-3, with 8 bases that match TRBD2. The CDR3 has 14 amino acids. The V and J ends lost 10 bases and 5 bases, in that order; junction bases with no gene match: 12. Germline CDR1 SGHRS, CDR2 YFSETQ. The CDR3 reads CASYPGGMRDTQYF. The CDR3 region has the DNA TGCGCCTCCTACCCGGGGGGGATGAGAGATACGCAGTATTTT.

The CDR3 spells CASRAGSLAGGGETQYF. As DNA, the CDR3 is TGTGCCAGCAGGGCCGGGTCGCTAGCGGGGGGAGGGGAGACCCAGTACTTC. The chain is built from TRBV3-1 (or the pseudogene TRBV3-2) and TRBJ2-5, with 11 bases matching TRBD2. Germline V gives CDR1 LGHDT, CDR2 YNNKEL (reference sequence). J lost 5 bases, V lost 6 bases, and 14 bases had no gene match. This CDR3 spans 17 amino acids.

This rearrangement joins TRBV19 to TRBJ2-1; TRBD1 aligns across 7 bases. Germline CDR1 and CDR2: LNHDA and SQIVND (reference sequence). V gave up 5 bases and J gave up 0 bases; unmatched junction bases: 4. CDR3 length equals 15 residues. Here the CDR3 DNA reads TGTGCCAGTAGTCGGCCAGGGGGCTCCTACAATGAGCAGTTCTTC. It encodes CASSRPGGSYNEQFF.

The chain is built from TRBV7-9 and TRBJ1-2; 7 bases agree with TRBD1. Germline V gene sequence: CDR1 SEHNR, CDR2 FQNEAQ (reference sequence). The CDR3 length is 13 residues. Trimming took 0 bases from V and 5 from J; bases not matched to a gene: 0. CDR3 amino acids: CASSLATGYGYTF. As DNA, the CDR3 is TGTGCCAGCAGCTTAGCGACAGGGTATGGCTACACCTTC.

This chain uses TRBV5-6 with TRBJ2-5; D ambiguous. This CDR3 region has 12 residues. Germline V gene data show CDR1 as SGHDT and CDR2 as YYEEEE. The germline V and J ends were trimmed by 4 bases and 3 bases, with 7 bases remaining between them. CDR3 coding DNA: TGTGCCAGCAGCCTAACTAAAGAGACCCAGTACTTC. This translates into CASSLTKETQYF.

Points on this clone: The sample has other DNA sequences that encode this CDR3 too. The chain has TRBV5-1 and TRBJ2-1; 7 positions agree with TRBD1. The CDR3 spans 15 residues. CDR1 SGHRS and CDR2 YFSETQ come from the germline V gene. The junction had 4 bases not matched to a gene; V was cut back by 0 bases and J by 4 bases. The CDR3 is CASSLGDSSYNEQFF. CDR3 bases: TGCGCCAGCAGCTTGGGGGACAGCAGTTACAATGAGCAGTTCTTC.

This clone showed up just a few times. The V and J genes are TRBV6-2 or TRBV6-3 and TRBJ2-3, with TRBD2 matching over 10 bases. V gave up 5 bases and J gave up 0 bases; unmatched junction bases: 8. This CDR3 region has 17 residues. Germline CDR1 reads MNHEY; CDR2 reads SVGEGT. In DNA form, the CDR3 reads TGTGCCAGCAGTCCGCACGGACTAGCGGCAAGCACAGATACGCAGTATTTT. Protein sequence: CASSPHGLAASTDTQYF.

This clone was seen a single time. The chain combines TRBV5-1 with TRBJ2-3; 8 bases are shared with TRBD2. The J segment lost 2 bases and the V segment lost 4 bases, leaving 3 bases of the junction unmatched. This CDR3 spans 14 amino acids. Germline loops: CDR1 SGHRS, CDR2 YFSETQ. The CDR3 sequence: CASSPGGDTDTQYF. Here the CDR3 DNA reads TGCGCCAGCAGCCCCGGGGGGGACACAGATACGCAGTATTTT.

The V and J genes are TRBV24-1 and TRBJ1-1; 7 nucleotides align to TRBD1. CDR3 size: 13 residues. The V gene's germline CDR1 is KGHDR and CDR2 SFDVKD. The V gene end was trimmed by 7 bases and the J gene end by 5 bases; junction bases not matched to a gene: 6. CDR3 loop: CATRLGDRTEAFF. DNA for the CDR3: TGTGCCACCAGGCTCGGGGACAGAACTGAAGCTTTCTTT.

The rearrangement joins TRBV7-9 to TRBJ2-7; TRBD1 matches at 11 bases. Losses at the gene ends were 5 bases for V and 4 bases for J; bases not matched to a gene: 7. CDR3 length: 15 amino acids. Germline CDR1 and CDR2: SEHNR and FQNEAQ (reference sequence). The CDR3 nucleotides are TGTGCCAGCAGCCCCGGGACAGGGGGTGGGTACGAGCAGTACTTC. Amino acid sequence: CASSPGTGGGYEQYF. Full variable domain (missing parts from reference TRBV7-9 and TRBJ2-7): DTGVSQNPRHKITKRGQNVTFRCDPISEHNRLYWYRQTLGQGPEFLTYFQNEAQLEKSRLLSDRFSAERPKGSFSTLEIQRTEQGDSAMYLCASSPGTGGGYEQYFGPGTRLTVT.

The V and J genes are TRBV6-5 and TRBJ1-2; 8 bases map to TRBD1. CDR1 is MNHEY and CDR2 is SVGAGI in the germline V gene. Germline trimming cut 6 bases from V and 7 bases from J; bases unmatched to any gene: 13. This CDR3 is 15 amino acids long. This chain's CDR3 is CASRDLARGHGGYTF. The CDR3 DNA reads TGTGCCAGCAGGGACCTTGCCAGGGGGCATGGTGGCTACACCTTC.

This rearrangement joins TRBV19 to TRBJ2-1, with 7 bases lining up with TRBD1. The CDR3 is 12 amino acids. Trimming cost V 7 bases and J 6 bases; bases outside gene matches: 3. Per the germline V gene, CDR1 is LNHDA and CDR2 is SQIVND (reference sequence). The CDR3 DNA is TGTGCCAGTAAGGCAGGGGGCAATGAGCAGTTCTTC. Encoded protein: CASKAGGNEQFF.

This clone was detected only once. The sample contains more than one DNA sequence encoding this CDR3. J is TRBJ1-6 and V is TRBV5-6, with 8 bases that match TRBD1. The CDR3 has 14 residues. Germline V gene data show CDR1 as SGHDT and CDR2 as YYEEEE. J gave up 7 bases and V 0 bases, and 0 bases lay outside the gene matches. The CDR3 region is CASSLGQGNSPLHF. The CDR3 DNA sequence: TGTGCCAGCAGCTTGGGACAGGGGAATTCACCCCTCCACTTT. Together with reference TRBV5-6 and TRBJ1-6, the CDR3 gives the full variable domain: DAGVTQSPTHLIKTRGQQVTLRCSPKSGHDTVSWYQQALGQGPQFIFQYYEEEERQRGNFPDRFSGHQFPNYSSELNVNALLLGDSALYLCASSLGQGNSPLHFGNGTRLTVT.

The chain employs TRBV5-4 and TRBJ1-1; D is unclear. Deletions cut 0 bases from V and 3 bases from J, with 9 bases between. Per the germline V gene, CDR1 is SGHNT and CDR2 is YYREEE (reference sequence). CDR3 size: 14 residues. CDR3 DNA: TGTGCCAGCAGCTTGGCCGGGGTTTACACTGAAGCTTTCTTT. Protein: CASSLAGVYTEAFF.

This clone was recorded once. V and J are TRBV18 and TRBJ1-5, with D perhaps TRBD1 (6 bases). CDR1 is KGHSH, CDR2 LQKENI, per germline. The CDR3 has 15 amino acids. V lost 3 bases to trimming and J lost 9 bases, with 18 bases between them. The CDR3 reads CASSPLDSPFVPQHF. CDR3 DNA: TGTGCCAGCTCACCTCTGGACAGCCCGTTTGTGCCCCAGCATTTT. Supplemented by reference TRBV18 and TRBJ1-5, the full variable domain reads NAGVMQNPRHLVRRRGQEARLRCSPMKGHSHVYWYRQLPEEGLKFMVYLQKENIIDESGMPKERFSAEFPKEGPSILRIQQVVRGDSAAYFCASSPLDSPFVPQHFGDGTRLSIL.